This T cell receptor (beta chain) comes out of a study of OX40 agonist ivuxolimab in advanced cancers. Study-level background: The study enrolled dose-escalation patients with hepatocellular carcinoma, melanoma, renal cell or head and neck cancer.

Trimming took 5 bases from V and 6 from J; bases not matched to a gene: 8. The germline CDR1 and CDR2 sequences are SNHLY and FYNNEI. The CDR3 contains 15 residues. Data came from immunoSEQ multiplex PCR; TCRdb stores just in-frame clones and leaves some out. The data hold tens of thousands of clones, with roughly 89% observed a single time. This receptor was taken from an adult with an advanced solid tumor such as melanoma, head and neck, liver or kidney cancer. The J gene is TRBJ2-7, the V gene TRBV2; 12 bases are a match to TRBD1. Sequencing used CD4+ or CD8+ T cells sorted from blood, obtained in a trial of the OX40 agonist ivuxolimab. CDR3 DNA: TGTGCCAGCAGTACCCGGGACAGGGGGCCAGGCGAGCAGTACTTC. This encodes CASSTRDRGPGEQYF.